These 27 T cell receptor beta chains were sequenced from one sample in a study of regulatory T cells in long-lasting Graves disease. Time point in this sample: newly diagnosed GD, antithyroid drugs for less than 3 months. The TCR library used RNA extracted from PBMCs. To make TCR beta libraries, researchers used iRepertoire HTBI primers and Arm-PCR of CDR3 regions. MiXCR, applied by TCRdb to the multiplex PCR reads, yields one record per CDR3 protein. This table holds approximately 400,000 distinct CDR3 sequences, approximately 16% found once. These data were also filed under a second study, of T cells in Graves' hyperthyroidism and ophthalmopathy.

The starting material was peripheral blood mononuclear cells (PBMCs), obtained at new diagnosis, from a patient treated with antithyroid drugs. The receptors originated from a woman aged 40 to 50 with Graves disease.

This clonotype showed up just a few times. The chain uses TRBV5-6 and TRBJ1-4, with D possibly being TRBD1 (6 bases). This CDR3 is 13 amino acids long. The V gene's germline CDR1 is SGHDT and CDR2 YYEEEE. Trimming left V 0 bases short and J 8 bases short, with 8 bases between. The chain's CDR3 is CASSLGGTEKLFF. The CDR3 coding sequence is TGTGCCAGCAGCTTGGGCGGGACAGAAAAACTGTTTTTT. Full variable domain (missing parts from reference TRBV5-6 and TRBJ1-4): DAGVTQSPTHLIKTRGQQVTLRCSPKSGHDTVSWYQQALGQGPQFIFQYYEEEERQRGNFPDRFSGHQFPNYSSELNVNALLLGDSALYLCASSLGGTEKLFFGSGTQLSVL.

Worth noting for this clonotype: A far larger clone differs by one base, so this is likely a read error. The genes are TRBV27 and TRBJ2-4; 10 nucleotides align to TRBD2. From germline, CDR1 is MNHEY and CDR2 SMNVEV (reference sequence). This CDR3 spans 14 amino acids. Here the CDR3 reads CASTGAGGPYEKFF. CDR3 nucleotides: TGTGCCAGCACCGGAGCGGGAGGGCCATATGAGAAGTTCTTC.

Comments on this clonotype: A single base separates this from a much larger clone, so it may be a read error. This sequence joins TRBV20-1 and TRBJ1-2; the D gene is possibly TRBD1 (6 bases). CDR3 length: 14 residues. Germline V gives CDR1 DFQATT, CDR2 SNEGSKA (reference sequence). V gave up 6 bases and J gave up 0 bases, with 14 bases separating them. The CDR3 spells CSANDRQTNYGYTF. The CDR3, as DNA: TGCAGTGCCAATGACAGGCAAACTAACTATGGCTACACCTTC.

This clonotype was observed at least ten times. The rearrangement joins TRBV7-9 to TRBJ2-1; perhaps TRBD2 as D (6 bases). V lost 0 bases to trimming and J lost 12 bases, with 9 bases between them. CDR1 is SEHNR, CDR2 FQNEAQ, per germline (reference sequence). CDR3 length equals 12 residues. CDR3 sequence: CASSLAEGLQFF. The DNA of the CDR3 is TGTGCCAGCAGCTTAGCGGAGGGTTTGCAGTTCTTC.

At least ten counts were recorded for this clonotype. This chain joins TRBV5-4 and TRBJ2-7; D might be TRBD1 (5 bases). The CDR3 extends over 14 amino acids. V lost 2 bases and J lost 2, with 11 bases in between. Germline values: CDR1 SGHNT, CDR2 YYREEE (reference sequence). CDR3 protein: CASSFKGPPYEQYF. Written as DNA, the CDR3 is TGTGCCAGCAGCTTTAAGGGGCCGCCCTACGAGCAGTACTTC.

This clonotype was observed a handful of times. CDR3 protein: CASSSVVGSYEQYF. The DNA for the CDR3 is TGTGCCAGCAGCTCCGTGGTTGGGAGCTACGAGCAGTACTTC. This chain joins TRBV28 and TRBJ2-7, with D possibly being TRBD2 (5 bases). Per the germline V gene, CDR1 is MDHEN and CDR2 is SYDVKM. V lost 6 bases and J lost 3, with 15 bases in between. This CDR3 has 14 residues.

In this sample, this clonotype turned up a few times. In nucleotides, the CDR3 is TGCGCCAGCAGCCAAGATAGGGGCGACGAGCAGTACTTC. Translated: CASSQDRGDEQYF. The rearrangement links TRBV4-1 to TRBJ2-7, with D perhaps TRBD1 (5 bases). V was clipped by 0 bases and J by 5 bases, with 8 bases between them. CDR1 MGHRA and CDR2 YSYEKL come from the germline V gene. This CDR3 has 13 residues.

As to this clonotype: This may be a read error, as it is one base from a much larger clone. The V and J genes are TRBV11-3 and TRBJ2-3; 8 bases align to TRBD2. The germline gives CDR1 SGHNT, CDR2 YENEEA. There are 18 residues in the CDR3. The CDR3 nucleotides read TGTGCCAGCAGCTTAGTCGCTCTAGCGGGTCCTAGCACAGATGCGCAGTATTTT. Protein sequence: CASSLVALAGPSTDAQYF.

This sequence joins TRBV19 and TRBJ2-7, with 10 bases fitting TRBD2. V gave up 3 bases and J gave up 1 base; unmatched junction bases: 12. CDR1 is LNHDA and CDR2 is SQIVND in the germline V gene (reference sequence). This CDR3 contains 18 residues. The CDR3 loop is CASSIGLAGESGSYEQYF. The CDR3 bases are TGTGCCAGTAGTATCGGGCTAGCGGGAGAGTCGGGTTCCTACGAGCAGTACTTC.

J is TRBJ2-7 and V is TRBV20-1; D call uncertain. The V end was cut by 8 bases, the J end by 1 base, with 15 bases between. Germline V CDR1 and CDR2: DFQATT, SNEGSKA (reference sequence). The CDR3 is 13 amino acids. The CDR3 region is CSTRSAASYEQYF. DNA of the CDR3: TGCAGTACGCGGTCAGCCGCTTCCTACGAGCAGTACTTC.

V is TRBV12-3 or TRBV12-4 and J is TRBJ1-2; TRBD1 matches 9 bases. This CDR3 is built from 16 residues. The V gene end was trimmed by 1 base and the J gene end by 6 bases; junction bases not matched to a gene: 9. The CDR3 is CASSLDPGTGINGYTF. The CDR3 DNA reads TGTGCCAGCAGTTTAGACCCGGGGACAGGGATAAATGGCTACACCTTC.

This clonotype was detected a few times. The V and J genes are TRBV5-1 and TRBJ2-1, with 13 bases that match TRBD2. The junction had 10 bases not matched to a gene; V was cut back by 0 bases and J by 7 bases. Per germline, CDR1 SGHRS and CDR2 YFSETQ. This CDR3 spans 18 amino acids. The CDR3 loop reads CASSLAGGLAGSLNEQFF. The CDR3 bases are TGCGCCAGCAGCTTGGCGGGGGGACTAGCGGGATCGCTAAATGAGCAGTTCTTC.

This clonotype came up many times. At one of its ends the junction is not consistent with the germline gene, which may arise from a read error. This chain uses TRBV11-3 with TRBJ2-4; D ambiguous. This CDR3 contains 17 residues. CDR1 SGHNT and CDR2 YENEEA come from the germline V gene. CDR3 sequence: CASSLRSGAGAKNIQYF. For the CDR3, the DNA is TGTGCCAGCAGCTTAAGGTCCGGTGCTGGAGCCAAAAACATTCAATACTTC.

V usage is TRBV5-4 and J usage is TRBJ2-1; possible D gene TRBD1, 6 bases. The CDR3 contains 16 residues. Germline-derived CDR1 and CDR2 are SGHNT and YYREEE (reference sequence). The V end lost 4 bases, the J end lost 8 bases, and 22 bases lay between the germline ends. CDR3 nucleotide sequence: TGTGCCAGCAGCCCTGGGGGACCAGGGGTGGGGTATGAGCAGTTCTTC. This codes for CASSPGGPGVGYEQFF.

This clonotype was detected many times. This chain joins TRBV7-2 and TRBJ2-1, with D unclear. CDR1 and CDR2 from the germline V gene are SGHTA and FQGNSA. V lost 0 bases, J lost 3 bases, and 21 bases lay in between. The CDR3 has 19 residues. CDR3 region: CASSLAVSVWGSSYNEQFF. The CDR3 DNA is TGTGCCAGCAGCTTAGCGGTGAGTGTCTGGGGTTCCAGCTACAATGAGCAGTTCTTC.

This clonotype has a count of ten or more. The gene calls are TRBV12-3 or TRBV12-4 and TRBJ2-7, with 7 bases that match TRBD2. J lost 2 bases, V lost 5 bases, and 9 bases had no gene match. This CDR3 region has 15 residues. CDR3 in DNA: TGTGCCAGCAGTCCCAGGACTAGTGGCGCCTACGAGCAGTACTTC. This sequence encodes CASSPRTSGAYEQYF.

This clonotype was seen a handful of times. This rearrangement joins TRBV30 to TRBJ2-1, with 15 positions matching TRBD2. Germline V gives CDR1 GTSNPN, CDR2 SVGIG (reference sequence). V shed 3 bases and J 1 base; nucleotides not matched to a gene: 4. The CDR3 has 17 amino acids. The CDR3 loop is CAWSLGLAGGSYNEQFF. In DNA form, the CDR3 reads TGTGCCTGGAGCCTTGGACTAGCGGGAGGGTCCTACAATGAGCAGTTCTTC.

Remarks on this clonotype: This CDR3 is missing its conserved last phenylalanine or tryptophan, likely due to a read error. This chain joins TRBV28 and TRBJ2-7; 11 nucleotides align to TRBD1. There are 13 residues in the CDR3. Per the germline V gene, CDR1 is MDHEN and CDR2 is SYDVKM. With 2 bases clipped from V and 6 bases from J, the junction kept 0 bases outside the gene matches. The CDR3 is CASSLGTGGEQYL. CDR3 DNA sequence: TGTGCCAGCAGTTTAGGGACAGGGGGCGAGCAGTACCTC.

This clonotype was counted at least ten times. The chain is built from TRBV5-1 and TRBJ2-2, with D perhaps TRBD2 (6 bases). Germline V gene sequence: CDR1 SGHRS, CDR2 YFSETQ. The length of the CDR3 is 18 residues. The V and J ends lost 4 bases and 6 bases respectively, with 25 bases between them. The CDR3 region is CASSREPGTVSSSGELFF. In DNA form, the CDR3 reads TGCGCCAGCAGCCGGGAACCCGGGACTGTAAGTTCGTCCGGGGAGCTGTTTTTT.

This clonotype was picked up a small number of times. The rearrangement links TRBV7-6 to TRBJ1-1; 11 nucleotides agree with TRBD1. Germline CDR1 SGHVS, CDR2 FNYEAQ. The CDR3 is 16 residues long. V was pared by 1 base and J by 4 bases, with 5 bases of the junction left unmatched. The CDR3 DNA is TGTGCCAGCAGCTTAGGGACAGGGGGCCGTAGCACTGAAGCTTTCTTT. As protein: CASSLGTGGRSTEAFF.

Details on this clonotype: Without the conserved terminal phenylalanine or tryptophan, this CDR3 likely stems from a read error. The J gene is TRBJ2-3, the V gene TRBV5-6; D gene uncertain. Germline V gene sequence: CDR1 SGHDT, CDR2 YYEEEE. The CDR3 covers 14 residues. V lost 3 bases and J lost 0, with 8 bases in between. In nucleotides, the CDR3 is TGTGCCAGCAGCTACGTACCTAGCACAGATACGCAGTATTTG. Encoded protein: CASSYVPSTDTQYL.

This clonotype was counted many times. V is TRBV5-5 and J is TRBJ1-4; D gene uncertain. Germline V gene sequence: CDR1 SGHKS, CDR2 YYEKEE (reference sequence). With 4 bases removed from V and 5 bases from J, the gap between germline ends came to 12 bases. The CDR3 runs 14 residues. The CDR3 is CASSPESQNEKLFF. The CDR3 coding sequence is TGTGCCAGCAGCCCAGAGAGCCAGAATGAAAAACTGTTTTTT. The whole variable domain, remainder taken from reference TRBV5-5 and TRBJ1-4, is DAGVTQSPTHLIKTRGQQVTLRCSPISGHKSVSWYQQVLGQGPQFIFQYYEKEERGRGNFPDRFSARQFPNYSSELNVNALLLGDSALYLCASSPESQNEKLFFGSGTQLSVL.

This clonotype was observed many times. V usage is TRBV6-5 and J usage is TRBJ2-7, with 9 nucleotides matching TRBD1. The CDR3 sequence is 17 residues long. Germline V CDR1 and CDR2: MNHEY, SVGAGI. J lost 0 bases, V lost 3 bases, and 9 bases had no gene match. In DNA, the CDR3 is TGTGCCAGCAGTTATACCGGGACAGGGAGGAGCTCCTACGAGCAGTACTTC. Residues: CASSYTGTGRSSYEQYF.

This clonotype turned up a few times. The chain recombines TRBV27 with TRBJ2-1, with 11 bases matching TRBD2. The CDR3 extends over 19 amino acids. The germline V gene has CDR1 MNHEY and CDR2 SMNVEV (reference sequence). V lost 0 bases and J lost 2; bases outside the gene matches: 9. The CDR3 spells CASSLSPRLAGHPYNEQFF. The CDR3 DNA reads TGTGCCAGCAGTTTATCCCCCCGACTAGCGGGACACCCCTACAATGAGCAGTTCTTC.

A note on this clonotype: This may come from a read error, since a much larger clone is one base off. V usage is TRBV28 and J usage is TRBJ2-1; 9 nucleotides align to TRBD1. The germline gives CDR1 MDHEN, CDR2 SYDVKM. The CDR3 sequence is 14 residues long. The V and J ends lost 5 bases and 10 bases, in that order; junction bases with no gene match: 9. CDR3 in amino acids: CASSAEGQGYEQFF. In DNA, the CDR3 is TGTGCCAGCAGTGCGGAGGGACAGGGCTACGAGCAGTTCTTC.

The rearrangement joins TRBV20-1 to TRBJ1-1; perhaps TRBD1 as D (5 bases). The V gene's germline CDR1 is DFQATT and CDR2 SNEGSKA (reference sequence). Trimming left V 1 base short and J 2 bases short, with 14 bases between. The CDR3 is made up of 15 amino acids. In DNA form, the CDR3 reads TGCAGTGCTAGAGTGATCGGGGCAGGAAACACTGAAGCTTTCTTT. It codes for CSARVIGAGNTEAFF.

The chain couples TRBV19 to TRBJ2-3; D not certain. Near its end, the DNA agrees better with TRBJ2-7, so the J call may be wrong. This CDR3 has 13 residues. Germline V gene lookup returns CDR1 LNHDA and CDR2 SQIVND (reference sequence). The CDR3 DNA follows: TGTGCCAGTAGTGCAGATCAATTGGGCGAGCAGTACTTC. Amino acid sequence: CASSADQLGEQYF.